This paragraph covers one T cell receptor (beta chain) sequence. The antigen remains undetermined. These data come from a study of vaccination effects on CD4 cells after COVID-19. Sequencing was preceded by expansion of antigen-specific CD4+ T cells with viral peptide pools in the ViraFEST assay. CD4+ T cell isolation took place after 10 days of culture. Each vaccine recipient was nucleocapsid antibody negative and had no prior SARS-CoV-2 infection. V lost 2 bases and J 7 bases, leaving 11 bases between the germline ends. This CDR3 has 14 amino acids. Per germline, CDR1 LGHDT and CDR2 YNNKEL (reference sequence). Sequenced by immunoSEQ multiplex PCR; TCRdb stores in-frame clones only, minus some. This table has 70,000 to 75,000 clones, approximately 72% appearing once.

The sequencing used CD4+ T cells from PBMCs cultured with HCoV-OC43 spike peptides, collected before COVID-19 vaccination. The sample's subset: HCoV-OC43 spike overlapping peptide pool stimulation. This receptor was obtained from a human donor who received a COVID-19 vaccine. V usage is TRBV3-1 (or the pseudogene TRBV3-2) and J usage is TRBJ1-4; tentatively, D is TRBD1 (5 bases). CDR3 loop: CASSQTTAREKLFF. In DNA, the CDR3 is TGTGCCAGCAGCCAAACGACAGCCCGTGAAAAACTGTTTTTT.